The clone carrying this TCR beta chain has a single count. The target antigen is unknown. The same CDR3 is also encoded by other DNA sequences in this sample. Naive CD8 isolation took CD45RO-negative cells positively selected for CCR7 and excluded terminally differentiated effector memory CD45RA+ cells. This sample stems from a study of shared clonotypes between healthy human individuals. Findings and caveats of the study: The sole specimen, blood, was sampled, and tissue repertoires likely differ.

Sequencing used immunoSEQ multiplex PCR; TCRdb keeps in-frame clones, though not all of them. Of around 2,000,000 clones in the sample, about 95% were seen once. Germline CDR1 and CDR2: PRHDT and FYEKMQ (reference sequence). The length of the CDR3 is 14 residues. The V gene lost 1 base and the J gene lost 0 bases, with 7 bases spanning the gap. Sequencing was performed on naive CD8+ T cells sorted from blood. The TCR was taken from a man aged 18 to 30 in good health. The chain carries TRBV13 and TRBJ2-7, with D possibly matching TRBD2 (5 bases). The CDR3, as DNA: TGTGCCAGCAGCTTAGCGGGGAGCTCCTACGAGCAGTACTTC. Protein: CASSLAGSSYEQYF.